Below are 9 T cell receptor beta chains sequenced from a single sample in a study of T cell responses to AZD1222 COVID-19 vaccine. The method was immunoSEQ multiplex PCR; TCRdb's version includes in-frame clones alone and lacks a portion of them. The sample carries about 200,000 clones, approximately 90% recorded once. This material consisted of peripheral blood, taken 28 days after the second AZD1222 dose. The receptors were sampled from an adult who received the AZD1222 COVID-19 vaccine.

The chain is built from TRBV30 and TRBJ1-6; D perhaps matches TRBD1 (5 bases). CDR3 length: 14 residues. The germline CDR1 and CDR2 sequences are GTSNPN and SVGIG (reference sequence). Trimming took 3 bases from V and 3 from J, leaving 9 bases between them. CDR3 region: CAWRGDDYNSPLHF. The CDR3 bases are TGTGCCTGGAGGGGGGACGACTATAATTCACCCCTCCACTTT.

The CDR3 loop reads CASSTLSTGGQAFF. The CDR3 DNA reads TGTGCCAGCAGTACACTCTCAACGGGGGGACAAGCTTTCTTT. V gene TRBV6-5 combines with J gene TRBJ1-1, with a weak D call TRBD1 (5 bases). The ends were cut back, 5 bases at V and 9 bases at J, with 19 bases in the middle. Germline-derived CDR1 and CDR2 are MNHEY and SVGAGI. The CDR3 has 14 amino acids.

This clone was counted only a few times. This sequence joins TRBV25-1 and TRBJ2-2; a possible D gene is TRBD1 (7 bases). The CDR3 has 17 residues. Germline-derived CDR1 and CDR2 are MGHDK and SYGVNS. Trimming stripped 6 bases from V and 1 base from J, with 18 bases between. CDR3 nucleotides: TGTGCCAGCAGGAGGACTACTCCAGGGGGGAACACCGGGGAGCTGTTTTTT. Its translation: CASRRTTPGGNTGELFF.

This clone came up once. The V gene is TRBV5-1, the J gene TRBJ2-2; possibly TRBD2 for D (5 bases). Germline-derived CDR1 and CDR2 are SGHRS and YFSETQ. Trimming took off 1 base at V and 7 bases at J, with 11 bases between the two ends. The CDR3 sequence is 14 residues long. CDR3 loop: CASSLFGMDGELFF. The CDR3 coding sequence is TGCGCCAGCAGCTTGTTCGGGATGGACGGGGAGCTGTTTTTT.

The chain is built from TRBV7-3 and TRBJ2-5; weak D call: TRBD2 (6 bases). The CDR3 is made up of 15 amino acids. The V gene's germline CDR1 is SGHTA and CDR2 FQGTGA. V lost 2 bases and J 7 bases, leaving 17 bases between the germline ends. DNA of the CDR3: TGTGCCAGCAGCTTAGTGGGCAGCACCGGGGGGACCCAGTACTTC. Translated: CASSLVGSTGGTQYF.

The chain is built from TRBV5-1 and TRBJ2-1; 8 bases are shared with TRBD1. The CDR3 runs 15 residues. The germline V gene has CDR1 SGHRS and CDR2 YFSETQ. The ends lost 4 bases at V and 6 bases at J; junction bases unmatched: 9. CDR3 residues: CASSVDRAEVNEQFF. The CDR3 coding sequence is TGCGCCAGCAGCGTGGACAGGGCCGAGGTCAATGAGCAGTTCTTC.

The CDR3 DNA follows: TGTGCCAGCAGTTCCGCTTCTCTAGCGGGAGTCTCAGATACGCAGTATTTT. Translating gives CASSSASLAGVSDTQYF. The rearrangement links TRBV28 to TRBJ2-3; 10 bases agree with TRBD2. After removal of 4 bases from V and 4 bases from J, the junction contained 11 bases not matched to a gene. Germline V gives CDR1 MDHEN, CDR2 SYDVKM. CDR3 size: 17 residues.

V and J are TRBV6-5 and TRBJ2-7; 10 bases line up with TRBD1. Per the germline V gene, CDR1 is MNHEY and CDR2 is SVGAGI. The length of the CDR3 is 14 residues. The V segment lost 4 bases and the J segment 4 bases; nucleotides outside the gene matches: 4. CDR3 sequence: CASSLRTGGYEQYF. DNA for the CDR3: TGTGCCAGCAGTTTACGGACAGGGGGGTACGAGCAGTACTTC.

The V gene is TRBV3-1 (or the pseudogene TRBV3-2), the J gene TRBJ1-2; D might be TRBD1 (6 bases). CDR1 is LGHDT, CDR2 YNNKEL, per germline (reference sequence). This CDR3 has 15 residues. The V end was cut by 3 bases, the J end by 4 bases, with 15 bases between. This chain's CDR3 is CASSHYRDFGYGYTF. As DNA, the CDR3 is TGTGCCAGCAGCCACTACAGGGATTTTGGCTATGGCTACACCTTC.